The 20 T cell receptor beta chains below were found in one sample sequenced in a study of cytomegalovirus exposure and HLA in healthy donors. It was with 60 Vbeta and 13 Jbeta primers that the PCR ran. The table came from immunoSEQ multiplex PCR; TCRdb's copy has only in-frame clones and leaves some out. The table records approximately 100,000 clones, around 80% of them present only once. Sequenced: PBMCs. The receptors were sampled from a female donor in good health and CMV-seropositive.

The chain recombines TRBV7-3 with TRBJ1-4; 10 positions agree with TRBD1. Germline-derived CDR1 and CDR2 are SGHTA and FQGTGA. The CDR3 has 15 residues. Germline trimming cut 5 bases from V and 5 bases from J; bases unmatched to any gene: 5. This chain's CDR3 is CASSEGQGSNEKLFF. The CDR3 DNA sequence: TGTGCCAGCAGCGAGGGACAGGGGAGCAATGAAAAACTGTTTTTT.

The chain links TRBV20-1 to TRBJ1-2; D possibly corresponds to TRBD1 (5 bases). CDR1 is DFQATT and CDR2 is SNEGSKA in the germline V gene (reference sequence). The V gene lost 6 bases and the J gene lost 6 bases, with 11 bases spanning the gap. The CDR3 has 11 residues. DNA of the CDR3: TGCAGTGCCCGCTGGGGCCATGGCTACACCTTC. This sequence encodes CSARWGHGYTF.

The genes are TRBV7-8 and TRBJ1-3; the D is unclear. The germline gives CDR1 SGHVS, CDR2 FQNEAQ. V dropped 1 base and J dropped 4 bases, with 14 bases sitting between them. The CDR3 sequence is 16 residues long. The CDR3 sequence is CASSLVVPGGGNTIYF. CDR3 in DNA: TGTGCCAGCAGCTTAGTAGTACCGGGAGGAGGAAACACCATATATTTT. The variable domain in full, with the rest retrieved from reference TRBV7-8 and TRBJ1-3, is GAGVSQSPRYKVAKRGQDVALRCDPISGHVSLFWYQQALGQGPEFLTYFQNEAQLDKSGLPSDRFFAERPEGSVSTLKIQRTQQEDSAVYLCASSLVVPGGGNTIYFGEGSWLTVV.

The CDR3 DNA follows: TGTGCCAGCAGTTACGTCCAGGGGGTAGGATCACCCCTCCACTTT. Protein: CASSYVQGVGSPLHF. This chain connects TRBV6-5 to TRBJ1-6, with 7 nucleotides matching TRBD1. Germline loops: CDR1 MNHEY, CDR2 SVGAGI. The CDR3 has 15 residues. Losses at the gene ends were 2 bases for V and 10 bases for J; bases not matched to a gene: 8.

The chain has TRBV4-2 and TRBJ2-1; 9 bases align to TRBD1. CDR1 is LGHNA and CDR2 is YNFKEQ in the germline V gene. The V and J ends lost 4 bases and 4 bases, in that order; junction bases with no gene match: 14. The length of the CDR3 is 18 residues. The CDR3 nucleotides are TGTGCCAGCAGCCGAAACCTACCGAGGACAGGGGAATACAATGAGCAGTTCTTC. Translated, it gives CASSRNLPRTGEYNEQFF.

The chain has TRBV7-8 and TRBJ2-1, with TRBD2 identical over 12 bases. There are 14 residues in the CDR3. The V and J ends lost 3 bases and 6 bases, in that order; junction bases with no gene match: 0. Germline V gene data show CDR1 as SGHVS and CDR2 as FQNEAQ. CDR3 DNA sequence: TGTGCCAGCAGCTTGACTAGCGGGAGCAATGAGCAGTTCTTC. This sequence encodes CASSLTSGSNEQFF.

The chain combines TRBV13 with TRBJ1-4; 7 bases fit TRBD1. The CDR3 loop spans 14 amino acids. The germline gives CDR1 PRHDT, CDR2 FYEKMQ (reference sequence). The ends lost 5 bases at V and 7 bases at J; junction bases unmatched: 7. CDR3 DNA: TGTGCCAGCAGCGTCGGGGCAGGGGGTGAAAAACTGTTTTTT. Translating gives CASSVGAGGEKLFF. The full variable domain, in which reference TRBV13 and TRBJ1-4 provide the parts outside the CDR3, is AAGVIQSPRHLIKEKRETATLKCYPIPRHDTVYWYQQGPGQDPQFLISFYEKMQSDKGSIPDRFSAQQFSDYHSELNMSSLELGDSALYFCASSVGAGGEKLFFGSGTQLSVL.

The chain links TRBV28 to TRBJ2-5, with 8 bases lining up with TRBD2. Germline V gives CDR1 MDHEN, CDR2 SYDVKM. CDR3 size: 14 residues. J lost 5 bases, V lost 6 bases, and 8 bases had no gene match. The CDR3 spells CASRTGGPGETQYF. The CDR3 region has the DNA TGTGCCAGCAGGACGGGAGGGCCGGGGGAGACCCAGTACTTC. Combining the CDR3 with reference TRBV28 and TRBJ2-5 gives the whole variable domain DVKVTQSSRYLVKRTGEKVFLECVQDMDHENMFWYRQDPGLGLRLIYFSYDVKMKEKGDIPEGYSVSREKKERFSLILESASTNQTSMYLCASRTGGPGETQYFGPGTRLLVL.

CDR3 protein: CASSDSRWGYTF. Written as DNA, the CDR3 is TGTGCCAGCAGTGATTCGAGATGGGGCTACACCTTC. The chain joins TRBV2 to TRBJ1-2; D not certain. In germline, CDR1 is SNHLY, CDR2 FYNNEI. Trimming pared 3 bases from V and 8 bases from J, leaving 10 bases between. This CDR3 is 12 amino acids long.

The table lists this clone with a few counts. The V call is TRBV6-5, the J call TRBJ2-3; D gene ambiguous. The length of the CDR3 is 16 residues. Germline loops: CDR1 MNHEY, CDR2 SVGAGI. Trimming removed 0 bases at V and 0 bases at J, with 10 bases between. CDR3 residues: CASSYSYRQSTDTQYF. The CDR3 DNA reads as TGTGCCAGCAGTTACTCGTACCGACAAAGCACAGATACGCAGTATTTT.

The chain uses TRBV2 and TRBJ1-4; D gene ambiguous. This CDR3 is 11 amino acids long. Germline values: CDR1 SNHLY, CDR2 FYNNEI. Trimming cost V 7 bases and J 8 bases, with 8 bases left between them. CDR3 in amino acids: CASTPGEKLFF. CDR3 in DNA: TGTGCCAGCACTCCCGGGGAAAAACTGTTTTTT.

V gene TRBV11-3 combines with J gene TRBJ2-7; 7 nucleotides agree with TRBD1. With 1 base clipped from V and 3 bases from J, the junction kept 6 bases outside the gene matches. The germline V gene encodes CDR1 SGHNT and CDR2 YENEEA. The CDR3 extends over 15 amino acids. The CDR3 bases are TGTGCCAGCAGCTTAGTGGGACAGATTATCTACGAGCAGTACTTC. Translation gives CASSLVGQIIYEQYF.

In this sample, this clone turned up once. The rearrangement joins TRBV4-3 to TRBJ2-1, with D perhaps TRBD1 (6 bases). The CDR3 covers 18 residues. CDR1 LGHNA and CDR2 YSLEER come from the germline V gene. Trimming left V 4 bases short and J 0 bases short, with 19 bases between. The CDR3 DNA is TGCGCCAGCAGCCTTAGGCCGGACAGTTTGAGCTCCTACAATGAGCAGTTCTTC. Protein: CASSLRPDSLSSYNEQFF.

By share of the sample, this clone is medium-sized. This chain links TRBV6-1 with TRBJ2-3; tentatively, D is TRBD1 (5 bases). This CDR3 is 14 amino acids long. The germline V gene encodes CDR1 MNHNS and CDR2 SASEGT. V lost 3 bases, J lost 0 bases, and 7 bases lay in between. CDR3: CASSEGQSTDTQYF. The CDR3 DNA reads as TGTGCCAGCAGTGAGGGGCAGAGCACAGATACGCAGTATTTT.

This chain links TRBV2 with TRBJ2-1, with 10 positions matching TRBD2. Germline CDR1 SNHLY, CDR2 FYNNEI. V lost 2 bases, J lost 3 bases, and 10 bases stayed unmatched. The CDR3 has 18 residues. CDR3 sequence: CASSEPIGRTSGYNEQFF. The CDR3 DNA sequence: TGTGCCAGCAGTGAACCGATTGGGAGGACTAGCGGCTACAATGAGCAGTTCTTC. The variable domain in full, with the rest retrieved from reference TRBV2 and TRBJ2-1, is EPEVTQTPSHQVTQMGQEVILRCVPISNHLYFYWYRQILGQKVEFLVSFYNNEISEKSEIFDDQFSVERPDGSNFTLKIRSTKLEDSAMYFCASSEPIGRTSGYNEQFFGPGTRLTVL.

This clone has a handful of counts. V is TRBV28 and J is TRBJ2-2; D perhaps matches TRBD2 (6 bases). This CDR3 contains 14 residues. The germline V gene encodes CDR1 MDHEN and CDR2 SYDVKM. V was trimmed by 5 bases and J by 7 bases, leaving 14 bases between them. CDR3 region: CASSPMGGIGELFF. The CDR3, as DNA: TGTGCCAGCAGTCCTATGGGGGGAATCGGGGAGCTGTTTTTT.

The rearrangement links TRBV30 to TRBJ1-1; 9 bases fit TRBD1. Trimming at V came to 3 bases and at J to 2 bases, leaving 4 bases not matched to a gene. The CDR3 totals 14 residues. Germline CDR1 is GTSNPN and CDR2 is SVGIG (reference sequence). The CDR3 nucleotides read TGTGCCTGGAGCGACAGGGGGAGAAACACTGAAGCTTTCTTT. Protein sequence: CAWSDRGRNTEAFF. Drawing the rest from reference TRBV30 and TRBJ1-1, the complete variable domain is SQTIHQWPATLVQPVGSPLSLECTVEGTSNPNLYWYRQAAGRGLQLLFYSVGIGQISSEVPQNLSASRPQDRQFILSSKKLLLSDSGFYLCAWSDRGRNTEAFFGQGTRLTVV.

The CDR3 nucleotides read TGTGCCAGCAGCCCGGTCGCCGGGGGTTCCTACGAGCAGTACTTC. It codes for CASSPVAGGSYEQYF. V gene TRBV6-6 combines with J gene TRBJ2-7; TRBD2 is a possible D gene (6 bases). V dropped 6 bases and J dropped 1 base, with 16 bases sitting between them. Germline-derived CDR1 and CDR2 are MNHNY and SVGAGI (reference sequence). CDR3 length: 15 amino acids.

The rearrangement uses TRBV4-3 and TRBJ2-3; 7 nucleotides agree with TRBD1. CDR1 and CDR2 from the germline V gene are LGHNA and YSLEER. This CDR3 is 15 amino acids long. Germline trimming cut 1 base from V and 2 bases from J; bases unmatched to any gene: 3. CDR3 nucleotide sequence: TGCGCCAGCAGCCAAGGAGGGACAGACACAGATACGCAGTATTTT. This encodes CASSQGGTDTDTQYF.

The chain links TRBV20-1 to TRBJ2-1; D gene uncertain. V was cut by 6 bases and J by 7 bases, with 7 bases left in between. Germline loops: CDR1 DFQATT, CDR2 SNEGSKA (reference sequence). The CDR3 has 10 residues. CDR3 residues: CSASRNEQFF. CDR3 DNA sequence: TGCAGTGCGTCTAGGAATGAGCAGTTCTTC.